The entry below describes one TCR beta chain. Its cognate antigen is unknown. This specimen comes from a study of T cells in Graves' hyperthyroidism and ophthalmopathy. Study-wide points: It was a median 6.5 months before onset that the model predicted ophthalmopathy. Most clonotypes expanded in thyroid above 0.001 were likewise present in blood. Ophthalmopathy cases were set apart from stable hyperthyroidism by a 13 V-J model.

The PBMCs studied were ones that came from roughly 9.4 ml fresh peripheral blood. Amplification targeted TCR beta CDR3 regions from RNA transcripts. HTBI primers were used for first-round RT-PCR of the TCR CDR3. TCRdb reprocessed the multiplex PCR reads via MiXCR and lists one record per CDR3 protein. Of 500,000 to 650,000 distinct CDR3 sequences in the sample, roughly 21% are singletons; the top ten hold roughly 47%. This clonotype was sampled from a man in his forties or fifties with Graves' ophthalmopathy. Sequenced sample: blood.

The CDR3 sequence: CSAPRPGTGGAFF. As DNA, the CDR3 is TGCAGTGCTCCACGACCCGGGACAGGGGGAGCTTTCTTT. The chain employs TRBV20-1 and TRBJ1-1; 11 nucleotides align to TRBD1. With 5 bases clipped from V and 10 bases from J, the junction kept 9 bases outside the gene matches. CDR1 is DFQATT and CDR2 is SNEGSKA in the germline V gene (reference sequence). This CDR3 region has 13 residues.